This TCR beta chain was recorded in a study of PD-L1 blockade in urothelial cancer. Study as a whole: Analysis of blood occurred 3 weeks (second dose) and 6 weeks after treatment start.

Method: immunoSEQ multiplex PCR; TCRdb's copy keeps in-frame clones and lacks some. The sample records 17,000 or so clones, about 90% being singletons. With 1 base removed from V and 5 bases from J, the gap between germline ends came to 13 bases. CDR1 is SGHRS, CDR2 YFSETQ, per germline. The CDR3 contains 15 residues. This receptor was obtained from a man aged 45-65 years with urothelial cancer. The sequencing here drew on PBMCs, taken around atezolizumab (anti-PD-L1) treatment. The chain links TRBV5-1 to TRBJ2-1, with D perhaps matching TRBD2 (6 bases). The CDR3 is CASSLLGGVHNEQFF. The CDR3 DNA reads TGCGCCAGCAGCTTGTTGGGGGGAGTCCACAATGAGCAGTTCTTC.